The rows below give T cell receptor beta chains drawn from one sample of a study of blood T cell repertoires in COVID-19. Sequenced by immunoSEQ multiplex PCR; TCRdb stores in-frame clones only, minus some. The sample consists of about 76,000 clones, about 82% of them appearing once. Sequenced input: peripheral blood. The receptors here all came from a woman aged 60-75 years with acute or convalescent COVID-19. The CDR3 runs from the conserved cysteine through the conserved F or W. The D gene is left open where the match is weak. Where a row states a size, it is once, few, many or the class of an expanded clone; other rows omit it.

cdr3_aa,cdr3_nt,v_call,j_call,d_call,clone_size
CASSSFRQGGTGELFF,TGTGCCAGCAGTTCCTTCCGACAGGGTGGCACCGGGGAGCTGTTTTTT,TRBV27,TRBJ2-2,TRBD1,NA
CSVPPRAGTEAFF,TGCAGCGTTCCCCCACGTGCAGGCACTGAAGCTTTCTTT,TRBV29-1,TRBJ1-1,NA,NA
CSAREEGYQYF,TGCAGTGCTAGAGAGGAGGGGTACCAGTACTTC,TRBV20-1,TRBJ2-5,NA,NA
CAWRATRDSVKLFF,TGTGCCTGGAGGGCAACCCGGGACAGCGTAAAACTGTTTTTT,TRBV30,TRBJ1-4,TRBD1,NA
CASSLDSGNRGGYTF,TGCGCCAGCAGCTTGGATTCCGGGAACCGGGGGGGCTACACCTTC,TRBV5-1,TRBJ1-2,NA,once
CASSLQQGRYEQYF,TGTGCCAGCAGCTTACAGCAGGGCCGCTACGAGCAGTACTTC,TRBV7-2,TRBJ2-7,NA,NA
CASSQVLVEASHNEQFF,TGCGCCAGCAGCCAAGTCTTGGTGGAAGCGTCCCACAATGAGCAGTTCTTC,TRBV4-3,TRBJ2-1,NA,NA
CASSEEWGLGETQYF,TGTGCCAGCAGTGAAGAGTGGGGACTGGGGGAGACCCAGTACTTC,TRBV2,TRBJ2-5,NA,NA
CASSRGGTNEKLFF,TGTGCCAGCTCTCGGGGGGGCACTAATGAAAAACTGTTTTTT,TRBV18,TRBJ1-4,NA,few
CASSIQYSNQPQHF,TGTGCCAGTAGTATCCAGTATAGCAATCAGCCCCAGCATTTT,TRBV19,TRBJ1-5,NA,NA
CASTDSDIGNTIYF,TGTGCCAGTACGGACAGTGACATTGGAAACACCATATATTTT,TRBV2,TRBJ1-3,NA,NA
CASSFATGRVGELFF,TGTGCCAGCAGTTTTGCCACAGGGAGAGTCGGGGAGCTGTTTTTT,TRBV27,TRBJ2-2,NA,NA
CASSPPGQGIGSGTEAFF,TGTGCCAGTAGTCCCCCGGGACAGGGCATAGGGAGTGGCACTGAAGCTTTCTTT,TRBV19,TRBJ1-1,TRBD1,NA
CASSFQGKTLHF,TGTGCCAGCAGCTTTCAGGGAAAAACCCTCCACTTT,TRBV5-6,TRBJ1-6,NA,NA
CASSLEHFQETQYF,TGCGCCAGCAGCTTGGAACATTTTCAAGAGACCCAGTACTTC,TRBV5-1,TRBJ2-5,NA,NA
CASSTDRNTEAFF,TGTGCCAGCAGCACAGACAGGAACACTGAAGCTTTCTTT,TRBV28,TRBJ1-1,NA,NA
CASSLVQDAHGELFF,TGTGCCAGCAGCTTGGTACAGGACGCCCACGGGGAGCTGTTTTTT,TRBV5-6,TRBJ2-2,NA,few
CASTPNRALNTEAFF,TGTGCCAGTACACCAAACAGGGCCCTGAACACTGAAGCTTTCTTT,TRBV19,TRBJ1-1,NA,NA
CASSLMEGARGYTF,TGTGCCAGCAGCTTAATGGAGGGGGCGAGGGGCTACACCTTC,TRBV7-9,TRBJ1-2,TRBD1,NA
CASSQATGTSNTEAFF,TGTGCCAGCAGCCAAGCGACCGGGACATCGAACACTGAAGCTTTCTTT,TRBV4-2,TRBJ1-1,NA,few
CASSLSFTGASTGELFF,TGCGCCAGCAGCTTGAGTTTCACAGGAGCTTCCACCGGGGAGCTGTTTTTT,TRBV5-1,TRBJ2-2,NA,few
CASSYQTDTQYF,TGTGCCAGCAGTTACCAGACAGATACGCAGTATTTT,TRBV6-2/TRBV6-3,TRBJ2-3,NA,NA
CASSRTGLNQPQHF,TGTGCCAGTAGTAGGACAGGCCTCAATCAGCCCCAGCATTTT,TRBV19,TRBJ1-5,TRBD1,NA
CASSLRGGETQYF,TGTGCCAGCAGCTTACGGGGGGGGGAGACCCAGTACTTC,TRBV11-2,TRBJ2-5,TRBD2,NA
CASSTDRENQPQHF,TGTGCCAGTAGTACCGACAGGGAGAATCAGCCCCAGCATTTT,TRBV19,TRBJ1-5,TRBD1,NA
CASSYSTRQPYNEQFF,TGTGCCAGCAGTTACTCGACGAGACAGCCCTACAATGAGCAGTTCTTC,TRBV6-5,TRBJ2-1,NA,NA
CASSHSGGYEQYF,TGTGCCAGCAGCCACTCGGGGGGCTACGAGCAGTACTTC,TRBV6-2/TRBV6-3,TRBJ2-7,TRBD2,NA
CASSLAGTGVNEQYF,TGCGCCAGCAGCTTGGCCGGGACAGGTGTAAACGAGCAGTACTTC,TRBV5-1,TRBJ2-7,TRBD1,NA
CSVEEMDREGLGYTF,TGCAGCGTTGAAGAGATGGACAGGGAAGGTTTGGGCTACACCTTC,TRBV29-1,TRBJ1-2,TRBD1,NA
CAISVELNTEAFF,TGTGCCATCAGTGTAGAGCTCAACACTGAAGCTTTCTTT,TRBV10-3,TRBJ1-1,NA,many
CASSQVVGDREGYGYTF,TGCGCCAGCAGCCAAGTTGTTGGGGACAGGGAAGGGTATGGCTACACCTTC,TRBV4-1,TRBJ1-2,TRBD1,NA
CASSLGTGETQYF,TGTGCCAGCAGCTTGGGGACAGGGGAGACCCAGTACTTC,TRBV5-6,TRBJ2-5,TRBD1,NA
CATSDGRGLYNEQFF,TGTGCCACCAGTGATGGGCGGGGTTTATACAATGAGCAGTTCTTC,TRBV24-1,TRBJ2-1,NA,NA
CASSSNSNQPQHF,TGTGCCAGCAGCTCTAATAGCAATCAGCCCCAGCATTTT,TRBV11-2,TRBJ1-5,NA,few
CASSRRGSNQPQHF,TGTGCCAGCAGCCGCAGGGGAAGCAATCAGCCCCAGCATTTT,TRBV5-6,TRBJ1-5,NA,NA
CAWKFEFDSLMRGYTF,TGTGCCTGGAAGTTTGAGTTCGACAGTTTAATGCGGGGCTACACCTTC,TRBV30,TRBJ1-2,NA,NA
CATSEGRVTDTQYF,TGTGCCACCAGTGAGGGCAGGGTGACAGATACGCAGTATTTT,TRBV24-1,TRBJ2-3,NA,once
CASSVRVHQGSNQPQHF,TGTGCCAGCAGTGTCCGGGTCCACCAGGGGAGCAATCAGCCCCAGCATTTT,TRBV6-1,TRBJ1-5,NA,NA
CASSAGKDTEAFF,TGTGCCAGCTCAGCAGGGAAGGACACTGAAGCTTTCTTT,TRBV18,TRBJ1-1,NA,NA
CASSYGGNTEAFF,TGTGCCAGCAGTTACGGGGGGAACACTGAAGCTTTCTTT,TRBV5-6,TRBJ1-1,NA,once
CASSSVGGQPQHF,TGTGCCAGCAGTTCTGTAGGCGGTCAGCCCCAGCATTTT,TRBV7-2,TRBJ1-5,NA,NA
CASSLGQGPYNEQFF,TGCGCCAGCAGCTTGGGGCAGGGGCCCTACAATGAGCAGTTCTTC,TRBV5-1,TRBJ2-1,NA,NA
CASSYGTGNNQPQHF,TGTGCCAGCAGTTACGGGACAGGAAACAATCAGCCCCAGCATTTT,TRBV6-6,TRBJ1-5,TRBD1,NA
CASSLARGIDTQYF,TGTGCCAGCAGTTTGGCCAGGGGTATAGATACGCAGTATTTT,TRBV28,TRBJ2-3,NA,NA
CASSFGQNTEAFF,TGTGCCAGCAGTTTTGGACAGAACACTGAAGCTTTCTTT,TRBV27,TRBJ1-1,NA,NA